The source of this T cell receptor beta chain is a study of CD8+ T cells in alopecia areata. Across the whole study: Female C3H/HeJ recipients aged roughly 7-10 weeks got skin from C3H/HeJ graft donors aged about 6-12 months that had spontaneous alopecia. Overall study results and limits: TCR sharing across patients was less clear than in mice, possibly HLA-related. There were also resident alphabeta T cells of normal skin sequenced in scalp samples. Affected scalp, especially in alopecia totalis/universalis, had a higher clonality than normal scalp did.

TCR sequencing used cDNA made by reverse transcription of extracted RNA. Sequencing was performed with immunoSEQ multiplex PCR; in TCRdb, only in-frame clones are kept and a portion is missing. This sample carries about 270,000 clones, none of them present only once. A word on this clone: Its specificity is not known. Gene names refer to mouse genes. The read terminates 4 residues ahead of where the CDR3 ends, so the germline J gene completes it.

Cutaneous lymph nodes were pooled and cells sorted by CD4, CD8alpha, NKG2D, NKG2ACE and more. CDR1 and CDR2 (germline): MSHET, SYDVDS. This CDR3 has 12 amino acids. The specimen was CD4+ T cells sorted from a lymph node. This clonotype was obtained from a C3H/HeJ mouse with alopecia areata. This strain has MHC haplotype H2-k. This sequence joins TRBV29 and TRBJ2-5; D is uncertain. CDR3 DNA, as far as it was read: TGTGCTAGCAGTTTCCCAGAAGAC. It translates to CASSFPED. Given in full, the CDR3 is CASSFPEDTQYF.